This TCR beta chain was identified in a study of blood T cell repertoires in COVID-19. Germline V gene sequence: CDR1 GTSNPN, CDR2 SVGIG (reference sequence). The CDR3 consists of 12 residues. V was trimmed by 8 bases and J by 7 bases, leaving 17 bases between them. TCRdb's copy holds only in-frame clones and misses some; the assay was immunoSEQ multiplex PCR. The sample lists over 200,000 clones, 65% to 85% occurring once. The V call is TRBV30, the J call TRBJ2-5; TRBD1 might be the D (6 bases). This clonotype originated in a woman aged 30 to 39 with COVID-19, enrolled during active disease. The source material was peripheral blood. CDR3 sequence (DNA): TGTGCCCTAGACACAGGGATGGCGACCCAGTACTTC. Its translation is CALDTGMATQYF.